Shown below are 3 T cell receptor beta chains from a single sample sequenced in a study of technical replicates of blood from a few donors. Produced via immunoSEQ multiplex PCR; TCRdb's table is partial and in-frame only. This table has about 80,000 clones, 90% to 95% appearing once. Specimen: T cells isolated from PBMCs. Receptors were obtained from a human donor in good health.

V and J are TRBV28 and TRBJ2-1, with TRBD1 matching over 7 bases. The CDR3 length is 12 residues. CDR1 and CDR2 from the germline V gene are MDHEN and SYDVKM. V lost 8 bases and J lost 10; bases outside the gene matches: 8. The DNA for the CDR3 is TGTGCCAGCTCCTGGACAGGACGGGAGCAGTTCTTC. Encoded protein: CASSWTGREQFF.

The chain combines TRBV4-1 with TRBJ2-7; the D gene is possibly TRBD2 (6 bases). The length of the CDR3 is 14 residues. The germline V gene encodes CDR1 MGHRA and CDR2 YSYEKL. The germline V and J ends were trimmed by 4 bases and 2 bases, with 12 bases remaining between them. This chain's CDR3 is CASSPGTAAYEQYF. For the CDR3, the DNA is TGCGCCAGCAGCCCGGGGACTGCAGCCTACGAGCAGTACTTC.

The chain uses TRBV5-8 and TRBJ2-5; 13 bases fit TRBD2. The V segment lost 4 bases and the J segment 2 bases; nucleotides outside the gene matches: 2. There are 15 residues in the CDR3. Germline lookup yields CDR1 SGHTS and CDR2 YDEGEE. CDR3 in amino acids: CASSQGLAGQETQYF. CDR3 DNA sequence: TGTGCCAGCAGCCAGGGACTAGCGGGGCAAGAGACCCAGTACTTC. The whole variable domain, filled in from reference TRBV5-8 and TRBJ2-5, reads EAGVTQSPTHLIKTRGQQATLRCSPISGHTSVYWYQQALGLGLQFLLWYDEGEERNRGNFPPRFSGRQFPNYSSELNVNALELEDSALYLCASSQGLAGQETQYFGPGTRLLVL.